This entry is about one T cell receptor (beta chain). Its antigen remains unidentified. This entry is derived from a study of T-cell memory formation after mild COVID-19. Study-wide results and caveats: Pre-infection memory harbored some responding clones, suggesting cross-reactive memory joined. The main location of contracting CD4+ clones was CM and EM, and that of contracting CD8+ clones was EMRA.

The CDR3 loop spans 13 amino acids. The V gene's germline CDR1 is LNHDA and CDR2 SQIVND (reference sequence). Trimming shortened V by 5 bases and J by 8 bases, and 12 bases separated the two germline ends. It was 5'RACE with constant-segment primers that produced the TCR alpha and TCR beta cDNA libraries, which carried sample barcodes and UMIs. Each CDR3 protein gets one entry after TCRdb re-called the 5' RACE reads with MiXCR. This table holds fewer than 650,000 distinct CDR3 sequences, 20% to 25% found once. Sequencing was carried out using PBMCs or a T cell subset sorted from them (not recorded which). The sequence derives from an adult woman who had mild COVID-19 (a few samples of this study predate the infection). Cell type and time point are not known. The chain links TRBV19 to TRBJ1-4; a possible D gene is TRBD1 (5 bases). The CDR3 is CASSWGVREKLFF. CDR3 nucleotides: TGTGCCAGTAGTTGGGGGGTACGGGAAAAACTGTTTTTT.